This passage covers 6 T cell receptor beta chains from one sample sequenced in a study of T-cell memory formation after mild COVID-19. TCRdb re-derived calls from the 5' RACE reads in MiXCR, one entry per CDR3 protein. Of under 400,000 distinct CDR3 sequences in the sample, roughly 21% are singletons; the top ten hold around 12%. Input material: PBMCs or a T cell subset sorted from them (not recorded which). Receptor source: an adult woman who had mild COVID-19 (a few samples of this study predate the infection). Cell type and time point are not known.

The V gene is TRBV29-1, the J gene TRBJ1-2; D gene unclear. In germline, CDR1 is SQVTM, CDR2 ANQGSEA. Trimming took off 6 bases at V and 0 bases at J, with 11 bases between the two ends. The CDR3 covers 13 residues. CDR3 nucleotides: TGCAGCGTCCTGGGAGATACTAACTATGGCTACACCTTC. Its protein is CSVLGDTNYGYTF.

The rearrangement joins TRBV10-2 to TRBJ1-1; no clear D gene. Per germline, CDR1 WSHSY and CDR2 SAAADI. V gave up 6 bases and J gave up 7 bases, with 12 bases separating them. There are 12 residues in the CDR3. The CDR3 here is CASRDPRGEAFF. The CDR3 coding sequence is TGCGCCAGCAGGGACCCTCGGGGTGAAGCTTTCTTT.

This clonotype was observed many times. The chain is built from TRBV5-1 and TRBJ2-7; TRBD1 matches at 7 bases. Unmatched junction bases numbered 10, after V lost 4 bases and J lost 0 bases. This CDR3 contains 16 residues. Germline V gene sequence: CDR1 SGHRS, CDR2 YFSETQ. CDR3 nucleotide sequence: TGCGCCAGCAGCCGTGGTCACCGGGACAGCTCCTACGAGCAGTACTTC. Protein: CASSRGHRDSSYEQYF.

V and J are TRBV4-1 and TRBJ2-5; no clear D gene. Germline V lookup: CDR1 MGHRA, CDR2 YSYEKL. Between the trimmed V and J ends, which lost 1 base and 5 bases, there was a span of 14 bases. CDR3 size: 15 residues. The CDR3 reads CASSQAESVTETQYF. In nucleotides, the CDR3 is TGCGCCAGCAGCCAAGCAGAGAGCGTCACTGAGACCCAGTACTTC.

This clonotype has more than one count but fewer than ten. The V and J genes are TRBV6-6 and TRBJ2-2; possibly TRBD2 for D (6 bases). Trimming cost V 5 bases and J 4 bases, with 17 bases left between them. CDR1 and CDR2 (germline): MNHNY, SVGAGI (reference sequence). The CDR3 totals 16 residues. The CDR3 spells CASSPGTEWFTGELFF. The CDR3, as DNA: TGTGCCAGCAGTCCCGGGACTGAGTGGTTCACCGGGGAGCTGTTTTTT.

This clonotype was counted between two and nine times. This chain joins TRBV4-1 and TRBJ2-5, with 8 positions matching TRBD1. Germline-derived CDR1 and CDR2 are MGHRA and YSYEKL. The CDR3 length is 15 residues. Losses at the gene ends were 2 bases for V and 6 bases for J; bases not matched to a gene: 8. For the CDR3, the DNA is TGCGCCAGCAGCCAACCCCAGGGGGCGGTGAAGACCCAGTACTTC. Translating gives CASSQPQGAVKTQYF.